Listed below are T cell receptor beta chains from one sample, sequenced in a study of neurological immune-mediated disorders. TCRdb reprocessed the 5' RACE reads via MiXCR and lists one record per CDR3 protein. This sample carries nearly 60,000 distinct CDR3 sequences, around 3.5% of them seen once, and the ten largest clones take approximately 3.3%. Sequencing input: PBMCs. These receptors originate from a woman younger than 45 with multiple sclerosis. Each CDR3 is given with its conserved first and last residue. A D gene is named only where the DNA matches it firmly. Where a row states a size, it is once, few, many or the class of an expanded clone; other rows omit it.

>-|many|TRBV10-3|TRBJ2-7
TGTGCCATCAGCGCGGGACAAACCGGCTTCTACGAGCAGTACTTC
CAISAGQTGFYEQYF
>TRBD1|many|TRBV20-1|TRBJ1-5
TGCAGTGCTAGAGAACCCGGGACAGGGACCAATCAGCCCCAGCATTTT
CSAREPGTGTNQPQHF
>-|many|TRBV3-1|TRBJ2-2
TGTGCCAGCAGCCAAGATCTGAGGCTAGCCTACACCGGGGAGCTGTTTTTT
CASSQDLRLAYTGELFF
>-|many|TRBV20-1|TRBJ2-4
TGCAGTGCTAGAGATCAGGGCCGATGGGAGGTCAAAAACATTCAGTACTTC
CSARDQGRWEVKNIQYF
>TRBD2|many|TRBV20-1|TRBJ2-6
TGCAGTGCTAGAGGATTAGCGGGGGGAGCCTCTGGGGCCAACGTCCTGACTTTC
CSARGLAGGASGANVLTF
>-|many|TRBV6-1|TRBJ1-2
TGTGCCAGCAGCCCCAGGAGCATTACCTATGGCTACACCTTC
CASSPRSITYGYTF
>-|many|TRBV4-1|TRBJ1-2
TGCGCCAGCAGCCCCTTTTCGGCGGCTAACTATGGCTACACCTTC
CASSPFSAANYGYTF
>-|once|TRBV7-3|TRBJ2-1
TGTGCCAGCAGCTTAAGTAGCGATGCCTACAATGAGCAGTTCTTC
CASSLSSDAYNEQFF
>-|-|TRBV18|TRBJ1-1
TGTGCCAGCTCATCCGGGGGGGGAGGCTACACTGAAGCTTTCTTT
CASSSGGGGYTEAFF
>-|many|TRBV18|TRBJ2-7
TGTGCCAGCTCACCACTGGGACGCTACGAGCAGTACTTC
CASSPLGRYEQYF
>TRBD1|few|TRBV7-6|TRBJ2-7
TGTGCCAGCAGCCCCGGACAGGGAGCAGTCTACGAGCAGTACTTC
CASSPGQGAVYEQYF
>-|many|TRBV5-1|TRBJ1-4
TGCGCCAGCAGCTTGTGGGGAAGGAAGGATGAAAAACTGTTTTTT
CASSLWGRKDEKLFF
>-|many|TRBV20-1|TRBJ2-7
TGCAGTGCTAGAGATAGCGAGGGGTTATACGAGCAGTACTTC
CSARDSEGLYEQYF
>-|many|TRBV2|TRBJ1-5
TGTGCCAGCGGTAGGGACGGTCAGCCCCAGAATTTT
CASGRDGQPQNF
>-|many|TRBV20-1|TRBJ1-2
TGCAGTGCTAGAAGGTTCGTTAGGCCGTCCTATGGCTACACCTTC
CSARRFVRPSYGYTF
>-|many|TRBV5-5|TRBJ1-1
TGTGCCAGCAGCTTGCTAGCCTGGGGGGGAAACACTGAAGCTTTCTTT
CASSLLAWGGNTEAFF
>-|-|TRBV5-1|TRBJ1-4
TGCGCCAGCAGCTTGACCCCGACAGGCCTTAATGAAAAACTGTTTTTT
CASSLTPTGLNEKLFF
>-|many|TRBV12-3/TRBV12-4|TRBJ2-3
TGTGCCAGCAGACAAGAGGGGGGACGGGATACGCAGTATTTT
CASRQEGGRDTQYF
>-|many|TRBV6-1|TRBJ2-7
TGTGCCAGCAGTTTCTACGAGCAGTACTTC
CASSFYEQYF
>TRBD1|many|TRBV5-1|TRBJ1-5
TGCGCCAGCAGCAGGACAGGGAATCAGCCCCAGCATTTT
CASSRTGNQPQHF
>TRBD2|many|TRBV5-1|TRBJ2-1
TGCGCCAGTAGGGAGGGTTCGTTGAATGAGCAGTTCTTC
CASREGSLNEQFF
>TRBD2|many|TRBV24-1|TRBJ2-1
TGTGCCACCAGTGATCCGGGAGGGCCCTATAATGAGCAGTTCTTC
CATSDPGGPYNEQFF
>TRBD1|many|TRBV20-1|TRBJ1-1
TGCAGTGCCGGTGAAGGGACAGGGTGGAACACTGAAGCTTTCTTT
CSAGEGTGWNTEAFF
>-|many|TRBV9|TRBJ2-2
TGTGCCAGCAGCGTGGATGGGGCGAACACCGGGGAGCTGTTTTTT
CASSVDGANTGELFF
>TRBD2|many|TRBV7-2|TRBJ2-7
TGTGCCAGCAGCCTAGGACTAGCGGCATACGAGCAGTACTTC
CASSLGLAAYEQYF
>TRBD1|few|TRBV20-1|TRBJ1-2
TGCAGTGCTACGGGACAGATGAACTATGGCTACACCTTC
CSATGQMNYGYTF
>-|many|TRBV21-1|TRBJ2-7
TGTGCCGGGGTCAAGGTACAGGGGCAGTACTTC
CAGVKVQGQYF
>TRBD1|many|TRBV20-1|TRBJ1-1
TGCAGTGCTAGTGACAGGGGCCGGAACACTGAAGCTTTCTTT
CSASDRGRNTEAFF
>TRBD2|many|TRBV7-9|TRBJ2-1
TGTGCCAGCAGCGACGGGACTACCTACAATGAGCAGTTCTTC
CASSDGTTYNEQFF
>TRBD1|many|TRBV15|TRBJ2-3
TGTGCCACCAGCAGAGATGTGACAGGGAGAGATACGCAGTATTTT
CATSRDVTGRDTQYF
>-|many|TRBV6-6|TRBJ1-1
TGTGCCAGCAGTTGGACACTGAACACTGAAGCTTTCTTT
CASSWTLNTEAFF
>-|few|TRBV9|TRBJ1-4
TGTGCCAGCAGCGTAGGTGGCGGGATGGGAAATGAAAAACTGTTTTTT
CASSVGGGMGNEKLFF
>TRBD2|many|TRBV6-2/TRBV6-3|TRBJ2-7
TGTGCCAGCAGTCCTGGACTAGCGGGAGTCTCGGGGCAGTACTTC
CASSPGLAGVSGQYF
>TRBD1|many|TRBV7-2|TRBJ2-2
TGTGCCAGCAGCCAGAGGACAGGGGGGAACACCGGGGAGCTGTTTTTT
CASSQRTGGNTGELFF
>TRBD1|few|TRBV27|TRBJ2-3
TGTGCCAGCAGTCCTCGGGACAGGGGAAGGATCACAGATACGCAGTATTTT
CASSPRDRGRITDTQYF
>-|-|TRBV7-2|TRBJ1-1
TGTGACAGCAGCAGAGATTACCAGGGGGCTTTCTTT
CDSSRDYQGAFF
>-|few|TRBV5-5|TRBJ2-3
TGTGCCACTCCCCCTATTGAGATTCCTAGCACAGATACGCAGTATTTT
CATPPIEIPSTDTQYF
>-|many|TRBV28|TRBJ2-5
TGTGCCAGCGGACTGTCGGGGGAGACCCAGTACTTC
CASGLSGETQYF
>-|few|TRBV30|TRBJ2-3
TGTGCCTGGAGTGTACTGGGGTTCTACACAGATACGCAGTATTTT
CAWSVLGFYTDTQYF
>-|many|TRBV24-1|TRBJ1-5
TGTGCCACCGGGGGGACGGGGCCCCAGCATTTT
CATGGTGPQHF
>-|many|TRBV25-1|TRBJ2-7
TGTGCCAGCAGTGAAGGCGTCGGTGGGGGGTCCTACGAGCAGTACTTC
CASSEGVGGGSYEQYF
>-|many|TRBV29-1|TRBJ2-3
TGCAGCGTTGAACCCAGTGGGGATACGCAGTATTTT
CSVEPSGDTQYF
>TRBD2|many|TRBV9|TRBJ2-7
TGTGCCAGCAGCCCCCGAGGGGCAGCGGGAGGGTTATACGAGCAGTACTTC
CASSPRGAAGGLYEQYF
>-|many|TRBV7-2|TRBJ1-4
TGTGCCAGCAGCTTAGCGGGCAGGGCGGCGGCACTGTTTTTT
CASSLAGRAAALFF
>TRBD2|many|TRBV3-1|TRBJ2-5
TGTGCCAGCAGCCCCGGGGGGGGGGCCGCAGAGACCCAGTACTTC
CASSPGGGAAETQYF
>TRBD1|many|TRBV7-2|TRBJ1-6
TGTGCCAGCAGCGCGGGGACAGGGCAAGGCTCACCCCTCCACTTT
CASSAGTGQGSPLHF
>-|many|TRBV4-1|TRBJ2-1
TGCGCCAGCAGCCAAGATCACAGCTCCTACAATGAGCAGTTCTTC
CASSQDHSSYNEQFF